The following is a T cell receptor (beta chain) sequence with its context. Its antigen remains unidentified. The CDR3 has 13 residues. V shed 6 bases, J shed 2 bases, and the junction held 3 bases outside the gene matches. Germline V gene sequence: CDR1 SQVTM, CDR2 ANQGSEA. The data derive from a study of early T cells in non-severe SARS-CoV-2 infection. One entry per CDR3 protein, called by TCRdb with MiXCR from the 5' RACE reads. This repertoire shows about 49,000 distinct CDR3 sequences, more than 10% found once; its top ten account for around 2.5%. Overall study results and limits: CD4 and private specificities were missed by VDJdb matching, which favored anti-spike CD8 responses.

The sequencing here drew on whole blood, taken at baseline. This rearrangement joins TRBV29-1 to TRBJ1-5; 8 nucleotides line up with TRBD1. The TCR originated in an adult who was a healthcare worker with PCR-confirmed SARS-CoV-2 infection or an uninfected control (not recorded which). CDR3 DNA sequence: TGCAGCGTCCTGACAGGGGGCAATCAGCCCCAGCATTTT. It is translated as CSVLTGGNQPQHF.